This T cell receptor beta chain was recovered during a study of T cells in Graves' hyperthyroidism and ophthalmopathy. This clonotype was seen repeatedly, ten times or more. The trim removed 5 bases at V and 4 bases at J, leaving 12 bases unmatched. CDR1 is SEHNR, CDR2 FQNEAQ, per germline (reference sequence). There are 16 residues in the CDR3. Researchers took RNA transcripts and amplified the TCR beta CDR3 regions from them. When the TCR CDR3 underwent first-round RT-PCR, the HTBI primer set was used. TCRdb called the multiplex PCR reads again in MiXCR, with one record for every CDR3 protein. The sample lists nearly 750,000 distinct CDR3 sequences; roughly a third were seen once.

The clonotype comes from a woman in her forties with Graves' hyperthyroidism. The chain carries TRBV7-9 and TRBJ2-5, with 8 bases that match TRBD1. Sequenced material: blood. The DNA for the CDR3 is TGTGCCAGCAGCACCGACAGGGGTTTGGGTCCAGAGACCCAGTACTTC. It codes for CASSTDRGLGPETQYF.